Sequencing of this T cell receptor (beta chain) was carried out in a study of blood T cell repertoires in COVID-19. Overall study context: PBMCs, B-cell-depleted T cells, or T cells provided the cDNA or gDNA that made up the material.

Authors' analysis steps: Amplifying reference gene primers gave estimates of nucleated cell counts. Assay used: immunoSEQ multiplex PCR; TCRdb lists only in-frame clones, some missing. For V, J and clone size, that table is used; D and trimming come from the DNA. There are over 55,000 clones in the sample; 70% to 90% occur only once, and around 7.7% lies in the top ten. The V gene's germline CDR1 is SGHDT and CDR2 YYEEEE. The CDR3 covers 14 residues. With 4 bases removed from V and 8 bases from J, the gap between germline ends came to 15 bases. Sequencing was performed on peripheral blood. The chain employs TRBV5-6 and TRBJ2-2; the D gene is possibly TRBD1 (6 bases). This receptor was obtained from a human donor with active COVID-19. The donor label of this sample is uncertain. The CDR3 sequence: CASSAGQRIGELFF. The CDR3 DNA reads TGTGCCAGCAGCGCAGGACAGAGGATAGGGGAGCTGTTTTTT.